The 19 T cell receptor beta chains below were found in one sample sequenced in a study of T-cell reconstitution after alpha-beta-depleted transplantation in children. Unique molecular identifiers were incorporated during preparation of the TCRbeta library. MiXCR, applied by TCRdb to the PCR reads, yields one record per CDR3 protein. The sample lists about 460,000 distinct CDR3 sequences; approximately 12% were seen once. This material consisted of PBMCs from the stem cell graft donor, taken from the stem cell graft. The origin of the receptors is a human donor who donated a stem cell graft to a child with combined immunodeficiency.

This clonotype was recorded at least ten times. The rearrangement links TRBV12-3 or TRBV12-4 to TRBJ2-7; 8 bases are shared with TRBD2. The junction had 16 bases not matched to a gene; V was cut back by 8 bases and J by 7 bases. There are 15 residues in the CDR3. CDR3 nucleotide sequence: TGTGCCAGCCTCAAAGGTGCGGGAGGACCGGGTGAGCAGTACTTC. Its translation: CASLKGAGGPGEQYF.

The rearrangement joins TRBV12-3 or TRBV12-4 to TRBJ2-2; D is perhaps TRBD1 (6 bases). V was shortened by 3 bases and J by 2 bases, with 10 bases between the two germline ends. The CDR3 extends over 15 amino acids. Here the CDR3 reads CASSFLGANTGELFF. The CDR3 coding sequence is TGTGCCAGCAGTTTCTTGGGGGCCAACACCGGGGAGCTGTTTTTT.

The CDR3 sequence is CASSLTPGLLLHEQYF. Written as DNA, the CDR3 is TGTGCCAGCAGCCTGACTCCGGGACTTCTCCTCCACGAGCAGTACTTC. This chain uses TRBV7-6 with TRBJ2-7; a weak D match, TRBD2 (6 bases). Germline lookup yields CDR1 SGHVS and CDR2 FNYEAQ. V was clipped by 5 bases and J by 5 bases, with 22 bases between them. This CDR3 is built from 16 residues.

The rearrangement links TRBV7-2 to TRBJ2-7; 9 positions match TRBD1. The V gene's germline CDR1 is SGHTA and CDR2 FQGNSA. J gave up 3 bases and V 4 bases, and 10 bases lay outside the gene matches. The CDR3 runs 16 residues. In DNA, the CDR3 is TGTGCCAGCAGCTCAAGCGCCGGGACAGGGAACTACGAGCAGTACTTC. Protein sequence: CASSSSAGTGNYEQYF. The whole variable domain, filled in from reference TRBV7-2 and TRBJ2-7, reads GAGVSQSPSNKVTEKGKDVELRCDPISGHTALYWYRQSLGQGLEFLIYFQGNSAPDKSGLPSDRFSAERTGGSVSTLTIQRTQQEDSAVYLCASSSSAGTGNYEQYFGPGTRLTVT.

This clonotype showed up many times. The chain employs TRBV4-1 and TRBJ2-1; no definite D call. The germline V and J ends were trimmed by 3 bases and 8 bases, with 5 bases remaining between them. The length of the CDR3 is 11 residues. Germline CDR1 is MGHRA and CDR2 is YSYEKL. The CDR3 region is CASSHSHEQFF. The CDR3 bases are TGCGCCAGCAGCCATTCCCATGAGCAGTTCTTC.

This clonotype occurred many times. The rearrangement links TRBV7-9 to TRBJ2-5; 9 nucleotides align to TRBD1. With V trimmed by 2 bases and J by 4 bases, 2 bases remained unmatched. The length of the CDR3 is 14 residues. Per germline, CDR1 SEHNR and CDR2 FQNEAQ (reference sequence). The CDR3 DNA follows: TGTGCCAGCAGCTTATACAGGGGGCGAGAGACCCAGTACTTC. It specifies CASSLYRGRETQYF.

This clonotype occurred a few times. The CDR3 DNA is TGTGCCAGCAGCTTCTCCGGGGCCAAAAATGAAGCTTTCTTT. Its translation: CASSFSGAKNEAFF. V gene TRBV6-5 combines with J gene TRBJ1-1; TRBD1 might be the D (5 bases). Germline CDR1 reads MNHEY; CDR2 reads SVGAGI. Trimming left V 6 bases short and J 7 bases short, with 18 bases between. This CDR3 region has 14 residues.

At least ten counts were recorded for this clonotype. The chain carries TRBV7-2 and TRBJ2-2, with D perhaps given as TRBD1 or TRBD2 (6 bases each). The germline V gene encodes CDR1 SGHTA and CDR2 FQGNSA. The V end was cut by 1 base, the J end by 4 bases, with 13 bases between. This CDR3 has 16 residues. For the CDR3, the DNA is TGTGCCAGCAGCTTAGGCTGGAGGGGGTTCACCGGGGAGCTGTTTTTT. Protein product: CASSLGWRGFTGELFF.

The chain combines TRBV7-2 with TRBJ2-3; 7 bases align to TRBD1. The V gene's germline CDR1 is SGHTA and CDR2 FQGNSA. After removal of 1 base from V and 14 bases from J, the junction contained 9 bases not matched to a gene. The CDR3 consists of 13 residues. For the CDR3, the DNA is TGTGCCAGCAGCTTAGATTGGACAGGCCTAATGTATTTT. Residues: CASSLDWTGLMYF.

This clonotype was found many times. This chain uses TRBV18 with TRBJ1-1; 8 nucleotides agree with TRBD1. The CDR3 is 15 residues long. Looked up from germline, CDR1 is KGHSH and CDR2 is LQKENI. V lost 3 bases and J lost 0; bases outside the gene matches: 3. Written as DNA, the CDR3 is TGTGCCAGCTCACCCGGACAGGGATTGAACACTGAAGCTTTCTTT. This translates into CASSPGQGLNTEAFF.

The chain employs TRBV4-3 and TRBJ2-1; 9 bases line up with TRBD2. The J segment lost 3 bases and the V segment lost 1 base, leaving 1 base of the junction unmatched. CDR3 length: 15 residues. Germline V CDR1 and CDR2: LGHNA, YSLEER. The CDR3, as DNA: TGCGCCAGCAGCCAAGGACTAGCGGACTACAATGAGCAGTTCTTC. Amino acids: CASSQGLADYNEQFF.

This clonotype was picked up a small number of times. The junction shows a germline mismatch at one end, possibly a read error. The CDR3 reads CASRVGQGFSTTFF. CDR3 nucleotide sequence: TGTGCCAGCAGGGTGGGACAGGGATTCTCCACAACTTTCTTC. The chain employs TRBV2 and TRBJ2-7, with 9 positions matching TRBD1. This CDR3 contains 14 residues. Per germline, CDR1 SNHLY and CDR2 FYNNEI.

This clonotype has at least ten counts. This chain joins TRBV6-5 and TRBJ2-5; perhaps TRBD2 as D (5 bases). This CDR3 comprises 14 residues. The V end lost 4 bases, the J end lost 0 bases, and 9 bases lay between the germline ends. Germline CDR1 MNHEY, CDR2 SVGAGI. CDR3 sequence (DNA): TGTGCCAGCAGTTTCGACTACTACCAAGAGACCCAGTACTTC. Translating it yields CASSFDYYQETQYF.

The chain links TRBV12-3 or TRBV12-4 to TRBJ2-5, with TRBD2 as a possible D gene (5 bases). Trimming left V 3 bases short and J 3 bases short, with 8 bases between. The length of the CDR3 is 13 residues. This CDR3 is CASSFLGEETQYF. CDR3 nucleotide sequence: TGTGCCAGCAGTTTTCTCGGGGAAGAGACCCAGTACTTC.

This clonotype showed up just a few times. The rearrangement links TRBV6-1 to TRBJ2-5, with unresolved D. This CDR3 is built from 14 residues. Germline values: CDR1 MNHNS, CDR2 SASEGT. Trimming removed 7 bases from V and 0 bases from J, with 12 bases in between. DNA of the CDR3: TGTGCCAGCACGATGATGTGGTACCAAGAGACCCAGTACTTC. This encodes CASTMMWYQETQYF.

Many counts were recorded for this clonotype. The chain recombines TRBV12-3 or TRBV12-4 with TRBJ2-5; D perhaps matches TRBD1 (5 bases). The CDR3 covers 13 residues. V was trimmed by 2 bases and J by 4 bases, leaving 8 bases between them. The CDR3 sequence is CASSLTQGETQYF. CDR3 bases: TGTGCCAGCAGTTTAACGCAGGGAGAGACCCAGTACTTC.

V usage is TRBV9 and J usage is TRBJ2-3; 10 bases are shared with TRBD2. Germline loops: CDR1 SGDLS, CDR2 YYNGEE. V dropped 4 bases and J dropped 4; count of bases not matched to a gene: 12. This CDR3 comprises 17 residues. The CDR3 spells CASSLPSSGRSADTQYF. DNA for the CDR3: TGTGCCAGCAGCCTACCCTCTAGCGGGAGATCGGCAGATACGCAGTATTTT.

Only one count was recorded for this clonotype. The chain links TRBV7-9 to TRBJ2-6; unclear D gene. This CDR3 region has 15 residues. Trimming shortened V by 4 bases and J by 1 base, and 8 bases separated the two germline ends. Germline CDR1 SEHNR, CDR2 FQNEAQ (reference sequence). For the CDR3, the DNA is TGTGCCAGCAGCTCAACGCTTTCTGGGGCCAACGTCCTGACTTTC. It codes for CASSSTLSGANVLTF.

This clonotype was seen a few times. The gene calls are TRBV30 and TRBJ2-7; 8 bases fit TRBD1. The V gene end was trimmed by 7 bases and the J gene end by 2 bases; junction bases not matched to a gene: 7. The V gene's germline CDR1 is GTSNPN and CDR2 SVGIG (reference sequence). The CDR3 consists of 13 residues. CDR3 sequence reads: CASTDRAPYEQYF. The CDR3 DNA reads TGTGCCTCAACGGACAGGGCCCCCTACGAGCAGTACTTC. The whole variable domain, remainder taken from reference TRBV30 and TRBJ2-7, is SQTIHQWPATLVQPVGSPLSLECTVEGTSNPNLYWYRQAAGRGLQLLFYSVGIGQISSEVPQNLSASRPQDRQFILSSKKLLLSDSGFYLCASTDRAPYEQYFGPGTRLTVT.